This section outlines one TCR beta chain sequence together with its context. The specificity of this receptor is unknown. No base quality information exists; no much larger clone differs at one position. This entry comes from a study of CD8 T cells in Susac syndrome (dated by TCRdb to the late 2010s). Regarding the research as a whole: Among the Susac syndrome patients who were sequenced, clinically active disease was present in more than 5 and clinical remission was observed in roughly eight. The study used repertoire sequencing to test whether antigen drove CD8+ T cell activation and differentiation in Susac syndrome. Susac syndrome patients were therapy-naive, on corticosteroids (some also receiving IVIg), or on IVIg alone at blood withdrawal. The study compared CD8+ T cell repertoire clonality among about a dozen healthy donors, around 14 Susac syndrome patients and around 16 multiple sclerosis patients. What the authors observed across the whole study: In the total CD8+ and CD8+ TEMRA repertoires, sixteen and five Susac-specific public clones, respectively, were identified. Clonal expansion was seen in Susac syndrome CD8+ repertoires, peaking in CD8+ TEMRA cells and being greater in clinically active patients than in remitting ones. The number of individuals in the TCR sequencing and HLA analysis was recognized as being relatively small.

High-throughput TCR beta sequencing profiled peripheral blood CD8+ and CD4+ T cells from healthy donors, Susac syndrome patients and multiple sclerosis patients. The Susac syndrome patients fulfilled recently defined diagnostic criteria for either definite or probable disease. Bulk CD8+ and CD4+ T cells were purified by magnetic negative isolation, while CD8+ TEMRA cells were enriched using FACS. Blood was drawn into EDTA tubes, processed within 24 hours, and PBMCs were isolated by density gradient centrifugation. PBMCs destined for TCR sequencing were cryopreserved in liquid nitrogen and later thawed in a 37 °C water bath. Purity of sorted or isolated CD4+, CD8+ and CD8+ TEMRA cells was at least 90%. CDR1 SNHLY and CDR2 FYNNEI are derived from the germline V gene. V lost 7 bases and J lost 1 base; the stretch between them is 12 bases long. The CDR3 starts with the cysteine, ends with the phenylalanine, and has 14 residues. Only CDR3 DNA remains: 42 bases, in frame from the first base.

RNA was extracted with the RNeasy kit and about 0.5 to 1 ug was reverse transcribed using random hexamers. The immunoSEQ multiplex PCR assay, covering 54 Vbeta and 13 Jbeta segments, was used to amplify TCR beta CDR3 regions. PCR amplification bias was corrected by using a synthetic template baseline for primer optimization and computational correction. As for the authors' bioinformatics: Reads were annotated to V, D and J genes according to IMGT and were analyzed with immunoSEQ Analyzer, with only productive sequences retained. Clonality was computed as one minus Shannon entropy normalized by log2 of the number of productive unique sequences. Public and private clones were assessed among the 100 most prevalent clones of each patient and control. Clones were defined as Susac-specific when absent from the healthy and MS cohorts, from about 970 published viral clones and from other ImmuneACCESS disease sequences. In TCRdb, the public reads were trimmed at Q25 with fastp and aligned with MiXCR, with productive beta chains retained. One record per CDR3 amino acid sequence lists the most common genes and DNA. Clone size and V and J calls follow TCRdb, not the original study. This sample holds about 120,000 distinct CDR3 sequences; around 94% were observed only once. About 0.27% of the sample belongs to the ten largest clones.

Sample: CD8+ T cells from PBMCs. The rearranged chain carries TRBV2 and TRBJ2-3; TRBD2 is perhaps the D gene, given 6 matching bases. The source is a human donor with Susac syndrome. The CDR3 is CASIGTPGTDTQYF. The bases are TGTGCCAGCATTGGGACTCCAGGCACAGATACGCAGTATTTT.